The source of this T cell receptor (beta chain) is a study of brain T cells in children with intractable seizures. Time point meaning: blood from clinic visit 5 months post-surgery; TSC patient then seizure free. Surgery cases with the highest brain T cell transcript signatures were chosen for sequencing. At least one anti-epileptic drug was given before surgery. Study-wide results and caveats: Only CDR3 sequence similarity suggested viral specificity, without known HCMV serostatus. Absence of clones before surgery may stem from lower sequencing depth.

Profiling relied on immunoSEQ multiplex PCR, and the TCRdb table lists in-frame clones only, not all of them. The sample records around 340,000 clones, approximately 93% being singletons. This CDR3 spans 16 amino acids. Germline trimming cut 1 base from V and 2 bases from J; bases unmatched to any gene: 6. Germline CDR1 and CDR2: MNHNS and SASEGT. A few counts support this clone. The antigen remains undetermined. The chain is built from TRBV6-1 and TRBJ2-3; 7 nucleotides match TRBD2. The specimen comprised peripheral blood, sampled roughly 5 months after surgery. The sequence was collected from a boy under two years old with tuberous sclerosis and intractable seizures. The CDR3 bases are TGTGCCAGCAGTGAAGACCTAGCGGACCTCACAGATACGCAGTATTTT. This translates into CASSEDLADLTDTQYF.